This TCR beta chain was documented in a study of blood T cell repertoires in COVID-19. Overall study context: Donors in the United States, Italy and Spain gave samples during acute or convalescent COVID-19. The cDNA or gDNA used as material had been derived from T cells, B-cell-depleted T cells, or PBMCs.

CDR1 and CDR2 from the germline V gene are KGHDR and SFDVKD. V lost 1 base and J lost 2, with 8 bases in between. The length of the CDR3 is 15 residues. In the study's own analysis: The assay estimated nucleated cells by amplifying reference gene primers. Sequencing was performed with immunoSEQ multiplex PCR; in TCRdb, only in-frame clones are kept and a portion is missing. That table supplies the V and J calls and clone size; D and trimming were determined from the DNA. The table includes about 140,000 clones, about four fifths detected once. V and J are TRBV24-1 and TRBJ2-1; D is perhaps TRBD2 (6 bases). Sequencing input: peripheral blood. This receptor was taken from a human donor in a cohort sampled during active COVID-19. The DNA of the CDR3 is TGTGCCACCAGTGATTTTGCGGGGCCCTACAATGAGCAGTTCTTC. Its translation is CATSDFAGPYNEQFF.